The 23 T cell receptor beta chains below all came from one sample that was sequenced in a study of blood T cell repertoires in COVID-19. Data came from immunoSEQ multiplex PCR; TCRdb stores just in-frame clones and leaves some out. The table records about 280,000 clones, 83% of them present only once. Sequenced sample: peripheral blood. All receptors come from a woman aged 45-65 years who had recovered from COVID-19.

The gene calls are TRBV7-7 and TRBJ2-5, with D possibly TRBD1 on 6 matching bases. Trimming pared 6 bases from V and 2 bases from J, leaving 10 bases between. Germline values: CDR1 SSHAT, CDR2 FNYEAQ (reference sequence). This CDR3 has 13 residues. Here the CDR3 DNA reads TGTGCCAGCAGTACGGACAGACAAGAGACCCAGTACTTC. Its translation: CASSTDRQETQYF.

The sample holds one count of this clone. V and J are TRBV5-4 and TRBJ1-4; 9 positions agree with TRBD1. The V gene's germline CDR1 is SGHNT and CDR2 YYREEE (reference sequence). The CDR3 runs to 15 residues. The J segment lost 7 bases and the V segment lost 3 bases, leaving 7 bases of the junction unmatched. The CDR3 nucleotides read TGTGCCAGCAGCTCTAACAGGGGGCCGAGTGAAAAACTGTTTTTT. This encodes CASSSNRGPSEKLFF.

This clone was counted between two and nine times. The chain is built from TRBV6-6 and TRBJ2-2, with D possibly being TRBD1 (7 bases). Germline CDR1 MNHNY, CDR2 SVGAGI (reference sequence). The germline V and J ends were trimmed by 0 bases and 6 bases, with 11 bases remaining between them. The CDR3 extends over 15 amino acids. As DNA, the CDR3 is TGTGCCAGCAGTTACTCCAGGGGGGAGGCCGGGGAGCTGTTTTTT. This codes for CASSYSRGEAGELFF.

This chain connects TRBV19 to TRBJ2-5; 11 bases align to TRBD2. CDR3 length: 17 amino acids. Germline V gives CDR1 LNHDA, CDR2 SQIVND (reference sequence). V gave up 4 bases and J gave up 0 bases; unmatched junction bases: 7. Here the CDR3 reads CASSTQTSGVYQETQYF. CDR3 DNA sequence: TGTGCCAGTAGTACCCAGACTAGCGGGGTGTACCAAGAGACCCAGTACTTC. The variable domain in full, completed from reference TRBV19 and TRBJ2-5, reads DGGITQSPKYLFRKEGQNVTLSCEQNLNHDAMYWYRQDPGQGLRLIYYSQIVNDFQKGDIAEGYSVSREKKESFPLTVTSAQKNPTAFYLCASSTQTSGVYQETQYFGPGTRLLVL.

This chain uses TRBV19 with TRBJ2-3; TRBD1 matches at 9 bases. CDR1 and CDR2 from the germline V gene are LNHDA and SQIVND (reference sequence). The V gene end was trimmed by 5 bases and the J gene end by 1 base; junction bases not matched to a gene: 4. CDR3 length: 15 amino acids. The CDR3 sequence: CASSAQGARTDTQYF. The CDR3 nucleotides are TGTGCCAGTAGTGCACAGGGGGCTCGCACAGATACGCAGTATTTT.

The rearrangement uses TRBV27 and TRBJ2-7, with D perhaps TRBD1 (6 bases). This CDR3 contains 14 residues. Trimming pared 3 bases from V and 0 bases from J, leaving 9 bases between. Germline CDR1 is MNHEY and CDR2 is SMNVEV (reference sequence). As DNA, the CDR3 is TGTGCCAGCAGTTTTGAGACAGGCTCCTACGAGCAGTACTTC. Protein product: CASSFETGSYEQYF.

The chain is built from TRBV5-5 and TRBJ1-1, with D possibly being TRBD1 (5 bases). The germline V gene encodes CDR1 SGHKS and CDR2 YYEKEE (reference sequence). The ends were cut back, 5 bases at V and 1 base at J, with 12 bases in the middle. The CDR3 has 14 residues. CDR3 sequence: CASRLQGQNTEAFF. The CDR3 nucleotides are TGTGCCAGCAGACTTCAGGGCCAGAACACTGAAGCTTTCTTT.

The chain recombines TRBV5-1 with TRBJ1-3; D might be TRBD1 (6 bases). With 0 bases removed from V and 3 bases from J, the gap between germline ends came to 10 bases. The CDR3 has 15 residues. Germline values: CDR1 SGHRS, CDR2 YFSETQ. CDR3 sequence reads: CASSLDSGDGNTIYF. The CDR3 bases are TGCGCCAGCAGCTTGGACTCAGGGGATGGAAACACCATATATTTT. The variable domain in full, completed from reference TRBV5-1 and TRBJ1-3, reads KAGVTQTPRYLIKTRGQQVTLSCSPISGHRSVSWYQQTPGQGLQFLFEYFSETQRNKGNFPGRFSGRQFSNSRSEMNVSTLELGDSALYLCASSLDSGDGNTIYFGEGSWLTVV.

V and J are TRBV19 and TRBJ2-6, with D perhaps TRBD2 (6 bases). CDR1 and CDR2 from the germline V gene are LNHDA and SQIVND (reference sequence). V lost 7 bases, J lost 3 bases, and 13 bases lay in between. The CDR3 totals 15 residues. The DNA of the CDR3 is TGTGCCAGTACCCCCTCGGGAGTTGGGGCCAACGTCCTGACTTTC. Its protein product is CASTPSGVGANVLTF. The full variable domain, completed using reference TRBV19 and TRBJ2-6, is DGGITQSPKYLFRKEGQNVTLSCEQNLNHDAMYWYRQDPGQGLRLIYYSQIVNDFQKGDIAEGYSVSREKKESFPLTVTSAQKNPTAFYLCASTPSGVGANVLTFGAGSRLTVL.

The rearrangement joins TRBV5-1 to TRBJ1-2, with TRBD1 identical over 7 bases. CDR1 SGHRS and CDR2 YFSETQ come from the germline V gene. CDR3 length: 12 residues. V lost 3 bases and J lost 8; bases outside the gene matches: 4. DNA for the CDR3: TGCGCCAGCAGCTCAACAGGGGACGGCTACACCTTC. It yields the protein CASSSTGDGYTF.

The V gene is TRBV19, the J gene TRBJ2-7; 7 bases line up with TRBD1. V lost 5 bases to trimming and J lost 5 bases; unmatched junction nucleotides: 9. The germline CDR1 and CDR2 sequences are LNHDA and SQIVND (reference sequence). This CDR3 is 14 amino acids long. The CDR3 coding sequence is TGTGCCAGTAGTCTCGGGACAGTTCTGGACGAGCAGTACTTC. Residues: CASSLGTVLDEQYF.

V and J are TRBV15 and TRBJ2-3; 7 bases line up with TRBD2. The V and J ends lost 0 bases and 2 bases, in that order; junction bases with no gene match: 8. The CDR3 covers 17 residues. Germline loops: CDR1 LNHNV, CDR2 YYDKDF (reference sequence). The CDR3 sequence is CATSRDNWGGLTDTQYF. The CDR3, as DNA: TGTGCCACCAGCAGAGACAATTGGGGGGGACTCACAGATACGCAGTATTTT.

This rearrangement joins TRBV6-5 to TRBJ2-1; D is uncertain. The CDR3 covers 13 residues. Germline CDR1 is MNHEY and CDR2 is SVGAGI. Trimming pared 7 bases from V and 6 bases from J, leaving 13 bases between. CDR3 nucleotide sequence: TGTGCCAGCACCCAGGTGAGCAGCAATGAGCAGTTCTTC. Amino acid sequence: CASTQVSSNEQFF.

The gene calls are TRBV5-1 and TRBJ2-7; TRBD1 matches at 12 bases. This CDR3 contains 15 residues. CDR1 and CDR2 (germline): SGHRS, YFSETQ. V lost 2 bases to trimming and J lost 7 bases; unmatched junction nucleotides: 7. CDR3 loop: CASSLRGQGANEQYF. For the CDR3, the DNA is TGCGCCAGCAGCTTACGGGGACAGGGGGCGAATGAGCAGTACTTC.

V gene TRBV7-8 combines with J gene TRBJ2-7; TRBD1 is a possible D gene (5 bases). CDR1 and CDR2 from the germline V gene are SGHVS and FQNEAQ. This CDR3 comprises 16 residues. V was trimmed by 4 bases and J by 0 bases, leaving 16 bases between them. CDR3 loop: CASSWRRVPSSYEQYF. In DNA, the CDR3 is TGTGCCAGCAGCTGGCGCAGGGTCCCGAGCTCCTACGAGCAGTACTTC.

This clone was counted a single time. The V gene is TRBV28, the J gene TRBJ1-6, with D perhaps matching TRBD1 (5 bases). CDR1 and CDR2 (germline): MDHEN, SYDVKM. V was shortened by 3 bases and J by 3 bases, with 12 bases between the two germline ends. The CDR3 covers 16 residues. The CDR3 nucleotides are TGTGCCAGCAGTTTGCCAGGGCAGATCTATAATTCACCCCTCCACTTT. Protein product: CASSLPGQIYNSPLHF.

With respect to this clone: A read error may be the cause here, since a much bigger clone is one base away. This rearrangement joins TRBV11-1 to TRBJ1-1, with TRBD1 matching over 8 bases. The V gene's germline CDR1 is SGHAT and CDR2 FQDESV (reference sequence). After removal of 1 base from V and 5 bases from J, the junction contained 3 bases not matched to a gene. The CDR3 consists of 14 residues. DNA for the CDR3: TGTGCCAGCAGCTTAGGGACAGGGAGTACTGAAGCTTTCTTT. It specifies CASSLGTGSTEAFF.

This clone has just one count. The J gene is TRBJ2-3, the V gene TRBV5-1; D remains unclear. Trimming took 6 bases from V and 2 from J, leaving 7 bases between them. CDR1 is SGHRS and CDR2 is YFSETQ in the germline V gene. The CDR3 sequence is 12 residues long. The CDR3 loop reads CASNSVTDTQYF. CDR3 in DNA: TGCGCCAGCAACTCCGTCACAGATACGCAGTATTTT.

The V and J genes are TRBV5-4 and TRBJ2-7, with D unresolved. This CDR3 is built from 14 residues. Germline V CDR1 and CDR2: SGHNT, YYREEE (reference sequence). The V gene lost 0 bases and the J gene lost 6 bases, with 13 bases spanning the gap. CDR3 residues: CASSLDREALEQYF. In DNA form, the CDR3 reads TGTGCCAGCAGCTTGGATCGAGAGGCCCTCGAGCAGTACTTC.

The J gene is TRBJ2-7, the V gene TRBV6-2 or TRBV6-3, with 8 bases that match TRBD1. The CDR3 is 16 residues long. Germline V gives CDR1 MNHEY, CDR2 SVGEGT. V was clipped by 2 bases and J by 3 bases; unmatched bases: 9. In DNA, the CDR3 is TGTGCCAGCAGTTACCCCCTGACAGGGGAGGACTACGAGCAGTACTTC. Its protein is CASSYPLTGEDYEQYF.

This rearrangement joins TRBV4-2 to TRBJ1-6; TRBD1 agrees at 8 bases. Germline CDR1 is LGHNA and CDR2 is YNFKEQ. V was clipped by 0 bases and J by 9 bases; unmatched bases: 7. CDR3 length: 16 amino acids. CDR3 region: CASSQDPGQGASPLHF. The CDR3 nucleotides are TGTGCCAGCAGCCAAGATCCAGGACAGGGTGCTTCACCCCTCCACTTT.

In nucleotides, the CDR3 is TGCGCCAGCAGCCCCCAAATCGGGGGACCAGAACTGTTTTTT. Its protein is CASSPQIGGPELFF. The chain is built from TRBV4-1 and TRBJ1-4; D may be TRBD1 (5 bases). The CDR3 contains 14 residues. Trimming left V 4 bases short and J 12 bases short, with 18 bases between. The germline V gene has CDR1 MGHRA and CDR2 YSYEKL.

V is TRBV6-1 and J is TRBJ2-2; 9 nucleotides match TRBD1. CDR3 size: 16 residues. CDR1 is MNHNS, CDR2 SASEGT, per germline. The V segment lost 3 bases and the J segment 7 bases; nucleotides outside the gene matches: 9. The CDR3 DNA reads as TGTGCCAGCAGTGAGTCGGGACAGGGTTTTTACGGGGAGCTGTTTTTT. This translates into CASSESGQGFYGELFF.